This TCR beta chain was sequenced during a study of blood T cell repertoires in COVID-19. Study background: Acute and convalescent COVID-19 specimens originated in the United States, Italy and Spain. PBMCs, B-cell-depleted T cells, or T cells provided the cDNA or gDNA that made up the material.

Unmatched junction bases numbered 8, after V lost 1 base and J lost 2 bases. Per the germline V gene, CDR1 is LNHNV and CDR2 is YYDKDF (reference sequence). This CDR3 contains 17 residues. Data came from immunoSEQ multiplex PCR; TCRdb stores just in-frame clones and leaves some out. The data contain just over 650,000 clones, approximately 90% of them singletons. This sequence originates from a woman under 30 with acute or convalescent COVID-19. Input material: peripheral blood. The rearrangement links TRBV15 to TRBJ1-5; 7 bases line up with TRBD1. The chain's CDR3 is CATSRGQGDKGNQPQHF. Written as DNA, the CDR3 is TGTGCCACCAGCAGAGGCCAGGGGGATAAGGGCAATCAGCCCCAGCATTTT.